A single TCR beta chain is shown here with its context. This sample is drawn from a study of blood T cell repertoires in COVID-19. In the study overall: Donors in the United States, Italy and Spain gave samples during acute or convalescent COVID-19. T cells, B-cell-depleted T cells, or PBMCs supplied cDNA or gDNA.

Methods used by the authors: From reference gene primer amplification, estimates of nucleated cell counts were derived. Assay used: immunoSEQ multiplex PCR; TCRdb lists only in-frame clones, some missing. V, J and clone size were drawn from that table, and D and trimming were deduced from the DNA. The sample carries hundreds of thousands of clones, roughly 89% recorded once. The receptor was isolated from a woman aged 18-29 years who had recovered from COVID-19. The sequencing sample was made of peripheral blood.

CDR3 nucleotides: TGTGCCAGTACACACACAGGGAGCAAAGGTTACACTGAAGCTTTCTTT. Translation gives CASTHTGSKGYTEAFF. The rearrangement links TRBV19 to TRBJ1-1; TRBD1 is a possible D gene (6 bases). This CDR3 contains 16 residues. Germline V lookup: CDR1 LNHDA, CDR2 SQIVND (reference sequence). V shed 7 bases and J shed 3 bases, with 21 bases lying between them.